This record covers a single T cell receptor (beta chain). Its specificity is not known. The CDR3 is made up of 18 amino acids. Trimming removed 4 bases at V and 7 bases at J, with 24 bases between. CDR1 is SGHRS and CDR2 is YFSETQ in the germline V gene. Noted time point: week 35, safety follow-up. Each dose delivered 300 ug of mutant IDH1 20-mer peptide subcutaneously with imiquimod. In weeks 1, 3, 5, 7, 11, 15, 19 and 23, patients were immunized, eight times in all. This sample is part of a study of a mutant IDH1 vaccine in newly diagnosed glioma. Libraries were prepared by immunoSEQ multiplex PCR; TCRdb keeps only in-frame clonotypes and omits some of them. In the table there are 55,000 to 65,000 clones, approximately 80% of which are singletons.

This receptor was obtained from a man younger than 40 with glioma. The source material was PBMCs, sampled from a glioma patient whose treatment included an IDH1 peptide vaccine. This chain connects TRBV5-1 to TRBJ1-6, with D possibly matching TRBD1 (6 bases). The CDR3 loop reads CASSHRVTGQVGNSPLHF. CDR3 in DNA: TGCGCCAGCAGCCATCGGGTAACAGGGCAAGTAGGGAATTCACCCCTCCACTTT. Supplemented by reference TRBV5-1 and TRBJ1-6, the full variable domain reads KAGVTQTPRYLIKTRGQQVTLSCSPISGHRSVSWYQQTPGQGLQFLFEYFSETQRNKGNFPGRFSGRQFSNSRSEMNVSTLELGDSALYLCASSHRVTGQVGNSPLHFGNGTRLTVT.